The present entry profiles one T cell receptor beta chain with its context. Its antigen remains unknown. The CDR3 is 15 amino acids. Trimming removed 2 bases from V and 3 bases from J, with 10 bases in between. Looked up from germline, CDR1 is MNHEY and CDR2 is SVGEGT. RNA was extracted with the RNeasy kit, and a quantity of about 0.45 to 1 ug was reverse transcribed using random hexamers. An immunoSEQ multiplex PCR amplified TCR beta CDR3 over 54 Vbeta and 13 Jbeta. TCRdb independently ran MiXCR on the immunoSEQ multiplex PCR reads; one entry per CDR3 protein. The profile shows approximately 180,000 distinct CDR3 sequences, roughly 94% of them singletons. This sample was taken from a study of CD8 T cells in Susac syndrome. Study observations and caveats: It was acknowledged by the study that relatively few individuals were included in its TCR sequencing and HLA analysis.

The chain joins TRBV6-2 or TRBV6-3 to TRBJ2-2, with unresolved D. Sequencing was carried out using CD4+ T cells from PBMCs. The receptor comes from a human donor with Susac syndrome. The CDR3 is CASSYSASHTGELFF. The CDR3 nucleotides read TGTGCCAGCAGTTACAGTGCTTCCCACACCGGGGAGCTGTTTTTT.